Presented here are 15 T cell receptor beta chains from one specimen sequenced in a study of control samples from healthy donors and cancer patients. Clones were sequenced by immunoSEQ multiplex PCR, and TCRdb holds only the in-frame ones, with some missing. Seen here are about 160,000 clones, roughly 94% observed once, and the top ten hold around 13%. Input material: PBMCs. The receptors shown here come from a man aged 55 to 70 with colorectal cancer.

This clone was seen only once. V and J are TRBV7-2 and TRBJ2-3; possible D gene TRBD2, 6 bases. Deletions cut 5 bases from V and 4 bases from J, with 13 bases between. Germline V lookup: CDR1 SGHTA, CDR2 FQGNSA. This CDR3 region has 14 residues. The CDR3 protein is CASSVRWGADTQYF. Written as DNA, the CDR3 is TGTGCCAGCAGCGTGAGGTGGGGGGCAGATACGCAGTATTTT.

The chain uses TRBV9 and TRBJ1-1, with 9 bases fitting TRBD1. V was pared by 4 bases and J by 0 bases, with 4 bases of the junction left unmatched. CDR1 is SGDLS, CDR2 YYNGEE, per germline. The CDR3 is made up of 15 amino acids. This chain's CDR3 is CASSPGDRVNTEAFF. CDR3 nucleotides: TGTGCCAGCAGCCCCGGGGACAGGGTGAACACTGAAGCTTTCTTT.

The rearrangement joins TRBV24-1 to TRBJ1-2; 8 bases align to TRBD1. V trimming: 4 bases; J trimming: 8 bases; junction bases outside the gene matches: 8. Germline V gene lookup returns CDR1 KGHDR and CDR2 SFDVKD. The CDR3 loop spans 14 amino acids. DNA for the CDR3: TGTGCCACCAGTGACAGGGACAGGATGGGAGGCTACACCTTC. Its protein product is CATSDRDRMGGYTF.

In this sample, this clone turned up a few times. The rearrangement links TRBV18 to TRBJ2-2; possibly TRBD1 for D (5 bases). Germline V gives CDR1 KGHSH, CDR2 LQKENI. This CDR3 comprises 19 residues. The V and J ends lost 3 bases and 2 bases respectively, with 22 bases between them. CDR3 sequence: CASSPSTWDDSPNTGELFF. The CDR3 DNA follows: TGTGCCAGCTCACCTTCCACCTGGGATGACAGCCCAAACACCGGGGAGCTGTTTTTT.

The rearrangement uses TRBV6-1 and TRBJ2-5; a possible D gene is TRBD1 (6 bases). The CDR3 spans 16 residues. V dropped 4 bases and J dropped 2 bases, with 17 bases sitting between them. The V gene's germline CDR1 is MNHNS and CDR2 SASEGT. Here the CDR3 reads CASSVGGGAIQETQYF. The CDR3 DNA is TGTGCCAGCAGTGTCGGTGGGGGCGCGATTCAAGAGACCCAGTACTTC.

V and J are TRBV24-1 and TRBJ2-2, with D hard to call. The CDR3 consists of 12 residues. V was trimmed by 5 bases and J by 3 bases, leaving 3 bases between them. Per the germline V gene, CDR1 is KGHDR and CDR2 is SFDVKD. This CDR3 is CATSAYTGELFF. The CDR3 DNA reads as TGTGCCACCAGTGCCTACACCGGGGAGCTGTTTTTT.

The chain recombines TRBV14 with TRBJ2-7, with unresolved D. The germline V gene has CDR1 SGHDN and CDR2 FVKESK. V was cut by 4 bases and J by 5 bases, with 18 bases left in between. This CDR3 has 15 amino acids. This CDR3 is CASSPPSPPTHEQYF. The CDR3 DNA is TGTGCCAGCAGCCCTCCGTCACCCCCGACCCACGAGCAGTACTTC.

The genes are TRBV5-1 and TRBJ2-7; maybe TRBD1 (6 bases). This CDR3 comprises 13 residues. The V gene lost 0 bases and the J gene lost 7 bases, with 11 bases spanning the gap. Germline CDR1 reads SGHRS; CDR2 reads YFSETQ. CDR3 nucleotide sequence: TGCGCCAGCAGCTTGGACAGGGCTCGAGAGCAGTACTTC. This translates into CASSLDRAREQYF.

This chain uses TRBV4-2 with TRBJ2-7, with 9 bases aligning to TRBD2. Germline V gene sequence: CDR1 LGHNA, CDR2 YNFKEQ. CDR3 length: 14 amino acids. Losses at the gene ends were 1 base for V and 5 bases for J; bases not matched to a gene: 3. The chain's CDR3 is CASSQGLADDEQYF. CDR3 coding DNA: TGTGCCAGCAGCCAAGGACTAGCGGACGACGAGCAGTACTTC.

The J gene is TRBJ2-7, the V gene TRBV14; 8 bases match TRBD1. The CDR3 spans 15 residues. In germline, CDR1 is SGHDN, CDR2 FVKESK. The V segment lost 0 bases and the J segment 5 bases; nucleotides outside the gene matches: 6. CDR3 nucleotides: TGTGCCAGCAGCCAAGACAGGGGGCGTTCCCACGAGCAGTACTTC. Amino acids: CASSQDRGRSHEQYF.

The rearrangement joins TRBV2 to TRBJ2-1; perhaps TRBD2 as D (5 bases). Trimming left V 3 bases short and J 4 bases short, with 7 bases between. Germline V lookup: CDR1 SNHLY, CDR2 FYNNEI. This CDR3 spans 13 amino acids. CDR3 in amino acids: CASSDWEYNEQFF. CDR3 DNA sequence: TGTGCCAGCAGTGATTGGGAGTACAATGAGCAGTTCTTC.

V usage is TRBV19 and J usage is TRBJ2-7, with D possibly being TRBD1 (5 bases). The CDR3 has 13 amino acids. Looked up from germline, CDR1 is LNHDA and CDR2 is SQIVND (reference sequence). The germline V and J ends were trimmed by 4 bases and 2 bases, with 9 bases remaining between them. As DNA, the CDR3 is TGTGCCAGTAGTAGGGCAGGGACCTACGAGCAGTACTTC. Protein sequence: CASSRAGTYEQYF. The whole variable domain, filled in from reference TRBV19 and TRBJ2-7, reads DGGITQSPKYLFRKEGQNVTLSCEQNLNHDAMYWYRQDPGQGLRLIYYSQIVNDFQKGDIAEGYSVSREKKESFPLTVTSAQKNPTAFYLCASSRAGTYEQYFGPGTRLTVT.

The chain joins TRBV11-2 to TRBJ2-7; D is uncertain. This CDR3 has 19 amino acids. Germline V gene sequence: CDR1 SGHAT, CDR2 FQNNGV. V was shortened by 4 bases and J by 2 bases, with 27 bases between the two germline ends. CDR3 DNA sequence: TGTGCCAGCAGCTCGGGTCCGGGTTGGCCTGGCACGAGAGCCTACGAGCAGTACTTC. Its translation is CASSSGPGWPGTRAYEQYF.

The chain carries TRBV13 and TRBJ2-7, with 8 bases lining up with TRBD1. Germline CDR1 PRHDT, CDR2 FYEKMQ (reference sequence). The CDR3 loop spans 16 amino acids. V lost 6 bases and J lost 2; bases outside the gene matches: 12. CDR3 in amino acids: CASRAIQGAPTYEQYF. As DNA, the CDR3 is TGTGCCAGCAGAGCCATCCAGGGGGCGCCCACCTACGAGCAGTACTTC. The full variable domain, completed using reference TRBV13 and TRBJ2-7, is AAGVIQSPRHLIKEKRETATLKCYPIPRHDTVYWYQQGPGQDPQFLISFYEKMQSDKGSIPDRFSAQQFSDYHSELNMSSLELGDSALYFCASRAIQGAPTYEQYFGPGTRLTVT.

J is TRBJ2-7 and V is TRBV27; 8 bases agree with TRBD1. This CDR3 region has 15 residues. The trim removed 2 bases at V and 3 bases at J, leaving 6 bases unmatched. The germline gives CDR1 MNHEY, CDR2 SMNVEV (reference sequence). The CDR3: CASSLTGQAYYEQYF. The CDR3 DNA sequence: TGTGCCAGCAGTTTAACGGGACAGGCCTACTACGAGCAGTACTTC.